What follows are 2 T cell receptor beta chains derived from one specimen sequenced in a study of blood T cell repertoires in COVID-19. The protocol was immunoSEQ multiplex PCR, while the TCRdb copy is restricted to in-frame clones and leaves out a portion. Of over 200,000 clones in the sample, around 88% were seen once. Sequences were obtained from PBMCs or T cells enriched from blood (not recorded which). These TCRs come from a woman in her 30s who had been exposed to COVID-19.

This CDR3 reads CASSVTLWSSGANVLTF. The DNA of the CDR3 is TGCGCCAGCAGTGTCACCTTATGGAGCTCTGGGGCCAACGTCCTGACTTTC. V is TRBV10-2 and J is TRBJ2-6, with no clear D. The CDR3 is 17 residues long. V lost 4 bases and J 0 bases, leaving 13 bases between the germline ends. Germline V CDR1 and CDR2: WSHSY, SAAADI.

This chain connects TRBV19 to TRBJ1-4; D remains ambiguous. CDR3 length: 14 amino acids. In germline, CDR1 is LNHDA, CDR2 SQIVND (reference sequence). The germline V and J ends were trimmed by 5 bases and 5 bases, with 12 bases remaining between them. The chain's CDR3 is CASSLEQMNEKLFF. Written as DNA, the CDR3 is TGTGCCAGTAGTCTCGAACAGATGAATGAAAAACTGTTTTTT. The whole variable domain, filled in from reference TRBV19 and TRBJ1-4, reads DGGITQSPKYLFRKEGQNVTLSCEQNLNHDAMYWYRQDPGQGLRLIYYSQIVNDFQKGDIAEGYSVSREKKESFPLTVTSAQKNPTAFYLCASSLEQMNEKLFFGSGTQLSVL.